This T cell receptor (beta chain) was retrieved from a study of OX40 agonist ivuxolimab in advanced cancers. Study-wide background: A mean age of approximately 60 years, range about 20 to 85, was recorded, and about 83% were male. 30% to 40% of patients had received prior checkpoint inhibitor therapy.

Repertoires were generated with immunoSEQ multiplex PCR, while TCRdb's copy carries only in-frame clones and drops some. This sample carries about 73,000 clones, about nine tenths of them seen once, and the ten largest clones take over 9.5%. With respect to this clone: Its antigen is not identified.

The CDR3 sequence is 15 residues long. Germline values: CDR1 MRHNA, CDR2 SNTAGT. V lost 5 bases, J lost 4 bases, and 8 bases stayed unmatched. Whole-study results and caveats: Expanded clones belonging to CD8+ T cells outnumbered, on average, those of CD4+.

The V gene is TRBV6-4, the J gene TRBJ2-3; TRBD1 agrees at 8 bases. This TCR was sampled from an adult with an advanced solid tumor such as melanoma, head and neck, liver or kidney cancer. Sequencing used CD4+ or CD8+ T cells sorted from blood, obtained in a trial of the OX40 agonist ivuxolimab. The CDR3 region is CASSPSSGGPDTQYF. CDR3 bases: TGTGCCAGCAGTCCCTCCTCAGGGGGCCCAGATACGCAGTATTTT.